The 21 T cell receptor beta chains given below trace back to one sample, sequenced in a study of tumor and adjacent non-tumor tissue in lung cancer. RNA was extracted from bulk tissue without any cell sorting. More than 3 cm separated this lung sample from the edge of the tumor. A modified ARM-PCR protocol with three rounds of nested PCR amplified TCRbeta. TCRdb redid the calling of the multiplex PCR reads with MiXCR, one entry per CDR3 protein. Of 44,000 or so distinct CDR3 sequences in the sample, approximately 59% were seen once. Material: distant non-tumor lung tissue. These receptors were obtained from a woman aged 40-49 years with non-small cell lung cancer.

This clonotype was recorded many times. The J gene is TRBJ2-7, the V gene TRBV7-8, with D hard to call. Trimming left V 0 bases short and J 6 bases short, with 9 bases between. CDR1 SGHVS and CDR2 FQNEAQ come from the germline V gene. The CDR3 sequence is 13 residues long. The CDR3 is CASSLAKLTEQYF. The CDR3 coding sequence is TGTGCCAGCAGCTTAGCTAAATTGACCGAGCAGTACTTC.

This chain links TRBV11-2 with TRBJ2-5; the D gene could be TRBD1 or TRBD2 (5 bases each). Trimming cost V 5 bases and J 6 bases, with 19 bases left between them. Germline-derived CDR1 and CDR2 are SGHAT and FQNNGV. The CDR3 spans 15 residues. This CDR3 is CASSLRSAEGQTQYF. CDR3 nucleotide sequence: TGTGCCAGCAGCCTAAGATCGGCAGAGGGGCAGACCCAGTACTTC.

Turning to this clonotype: The junction departs from germline at one end; a sequencing error may be responsible. The chain carries TRBV11-3 and TRBJ2-1; D is undetermined. This CDR3 comprises 15 residues. From germline, CDR1 is SGHNT and CDR2 YENEEA. The CDR3 DNA reads as TGTGTCAGCAGCCCATCCCAGGATAAGGCCAATGAGCAGTTCTTC. Protein: CVSSPSQDKANEQFF.

Turning to this clonotype: One junction end disagrees with the germline gene, perhaps due to a read error. This chain links TRBV11-3 with TRBJ2-5; no clear D. CDR1 SGHNT and CDR2 YENEEA come from the germline V gene. The CDR3 length is 13 residues. CDR3 sequence (DNA): TGTGCCGGCAGCTTGCCACCGCAAAAGACCCAGTACTTC. The encoded protein is CAGSLPPQKTQYF.

A note on this clonotype: Its ends do not fully match the called genes, so a read error is possible. J is TRBJ1-6 and V is TRBV13, with D uncertain. Germline lookup yields CDR1 PRHDT and CDR2 FYEKMQ (reference sequence). The CDR3 length is 15 residues. The CDR3 reads CAGSPRLVSNSPLHF. The CDR3 DNA is TGTGCCGGCAGCCCGAGGCTAGTGTCGAATTCACCCCTCCACTTT. Full variable domain (remainder filled in from reference TRBV13 and TRBJ1-6): AAGVIQSPRHLIKEKRETATLKCYPIPRHDTVYWYQQGPGQDPQFLISFYEKMQSDKGSIPDRFSAQQFSDYHSELNMSSLELGDSALYFCAGSPRLVSNSPLHFGNGTRLTVT.

As concerns this clonotype: A single base separates this from a much larger clone, so it may be a read error. This chain uses TRBV30 with TRBJ2-1; a possible D gene is TRBD2 (6 bases). The V gene lost 2 bases and the J gene lost 1 base, with 18 bases spanning the gap. This CDR3 comprises 17 residues. Germline V gene data show CDR1 as GTSNPN and CDR2 as SVGIG (reference sequence). The CDR3 protein is CAWSPRWTRGSYNEQFF. CDR3 sequence (DNA): TGTGCCTGGAGTCCCAGATGGACCCGGGGGTCCTACAATGAGCAGTTCTTC. Full variable domain (rest looked up from reference TRBV30 and TRBJ2-1): SQTIHQWPATLVQPVGSPLSLECTVEGTSNPNLYWYRQAAGRGLQLLFYSVGIGQISSEVPQNLSASRPQDRQFILSSKKLLLSDSGFYLCAWSPRWTRGSYNEQFFGPGTRLTVL.

Of note for this clonotype: A single base separates this from a much larger clone, so it may be a read error. The V call is TRBV24-1, the J call TRBJ2-5; D perhaps matches TRBD1 (8 bases). This CDR3 is built from 14 residues. Germline values: CDR1 KGHDR, CDR2 SFDVKD. The CDR3 spells CATSDHGQGGTQNF. In DNA form, the CDR3 reads TGTGCCACCAGTGATCATGGACAGGGAGGGACCCAGAACTTC.

Concerning this clonotype itself: Just one base apart from a much larger clone, this may be a read error. This chain uses TRBV6-2 or TRBV6-3 with TRBJ2-7, with D maybe TRBD2 (6 bases). Germline CDR1 MNHEY, CDR2 SVGEGT. This CDR3 spans 14 amino acids. V dropped 5 bases and J dropped 6 bases, with 17 bases sitting between them. The CDR3 spells CASSGAGNICEQYF. CDR3 nucleotides: TGTGCCAGCAGTGGGGCGGGGAACATTTGCGAGCAGTACTTC.

Worth noting for this clonotype: One end of the junction is discordant with germline, which a read error may explain. The chain has TRBV6-4 and TRBJ2-7; the D gene is possibly TRBD2 (6 bases). CDR1 and CDR2 (germline): MRHNA, SNTAGT. This CDR3 has 16 residues. The CDR3 DNA is TGTGCCAGCATTGACGGGGGACTCAAAATGTCCTACGAGCCGTACTTC. Encoded protein: CASIDGGLKMSYEPYF.

The chain combines TRBV7-9 with TRBJ2-7; the D gene is possibly TRBD2 (5 bases). Trimming cost V 1 base and J 7 bases, with 20 bases left between them. Germline V lookup: CDR1 SEHNR, CDR2 FQNEAQ (reference sequence). The CDR3 length is 16 residues. The CDR3 reads CASSLGESWHVGEQYF. For the CDR3, the DNA is TGTGCCAGCAGCTTAGGGGAGTCTTGGCATGTCGGGGAGCAGTACTTC.

A remark on this clonotype: Relative to the germline gene, one junction end is altered; a read error may explain this. The chain carries TRBV5-4 and TRBJ2-3; TRBD2 agrees at 7 bases. The CDR3 totals 15 residues. Germline CDR1 and CDR2: SGHNT and YYREEE (reference sequence). In DNA, the CDR3 is TGTACCAGCAGCTTGTCAAGCGGGATGACAGATACGAAGTATTTT. Translating it yields CTSSLSSGMTDTKYF.

A remark on this clonotype: Germline is not matched at one junction end, which may reflect a read error. The chain links TRBV28 to TRBJ1-6; D ambiguous. CDR3 length equals 14 residues. Germline values: CDR1 MDHEN, CDR2 SYDVKM. CDR3 loop: CAGTLGLYNSPLHF. CDR3 DNA sequence: TGCGCCGGCACCCTGGGTCTCTATAATTCACCTCTCCACTTT.

Points on this clonotype: The junction departs from germline at one end; a sequencing error may be responsible. The gene calls are TRBV7-8 and TRBJ1-5; D possibly corresponds to TRBD1 (6 bases). CDR3 size: 16 residues. Germline CDR1 and CDR2: SGHVS and FQNEAQ. The CDR3 bases are TGTGCCAGCAGCCAACAGGGAGCTTATAGCAATCAGCCCCAACATTTT. Its translation: CASSQQGAYSNQPQHF.

The sample holds one count of this clonotype. The genes are TRBV6-2 or TRBV6-3 and TRBJ2-1, with 7 bases fitting TRBD2. There are 14 residues in the CDR3. Germline-derived CDR1 and CDR2 are MNHEY and SVGEGT. The CDR3 bases are TGTGCTGACACCTCGATGCGGGAGCGAAATGAGCAGTTCTTC. Translating it yields CADTSMRERNEQFF.

Ten or more counts support this clonotype. V usage is TRBV6-6 and J usage is TRBJ2-7; TRBD1 matches 8 bases. V lost 0 bases to trimming and J lost 5 bases; unmatched junction nucleotides: 6. The CDR3 has 15 amino acids. Germline loops: CDR1 MNHNY, CDR2 SVGAGI (reference sequence). The CDR3 is CASSYSVTGAHEQYF. CDR3 nucleotide sequence: TGTGCCAGCAGTTACTCCGTGACAGGGGCCCACGAGCAGTACTTC.

As regards this clonotype: This clone may be a read error of a much larger clone one base away. The V call is TRBV20-1, the J call TRBJ2-3; D gene ambiguous. The CDR3 totals 13 residues. Germline V lookup: CDR1 DFQATT, CDR2 SNEGSKA (reference sequence). CDR3 residues: CSVRLIRADTQYF. The DNA for the CDR3 is TGCAGTGTTAGACTCATTAGGGCAGATACGCAGTATTTT.

For this clonotype: A much larger clone lies a single base off, so this may be a read error. This rearrangement joins TRBV7-9 to TRBJ2-5; D is undetermined. Per germline, CDR1 SEHNR and CDR2 FQNEAQ (reference sequence). The CDR3 runs to 13 residues. CDR3 DNA: TGTGCCAGCAGCTTAGCGTCGGAAGAGACCCACTACTTC. This translates into CASSLASEETHYF.

Concerning this clonotype: The germline gene is not matched at one end of the junction; a read error may be the cause. The chain combines TRBV11-2 with TRBJ2-3; no definite D call. The CDR3 contains 14 residues. Germline CDR1 and CDR2: SGHAT and FQNNGV. For the CDR3, the DNA is TGTGTCAGCAGCCCTCTAAGCACGGCAGATACGCAATATTTT. Its protein is CVSSPLSTADTQYF.

Details on this clonotype: One junction end disagrees with the germline gene, perhaps due to a read error. The V and J genes are TRBV5-1 and TRBJ2-5; D might be TRBD2 (6 bases). Germline-derived CDR1 and CDR2 are SGHRS and YFSETQ. The CDR3 is made up of 15 amino acids. The CDR3 sequence is CTSSLVGGAKETQYF. As DNA, the CDR3 is TGCACCAGCAGCTTGGTTGGCGGGGCGAAAGAGACCCAGTACTTC.

This clonotype was counted many times. The rearrangement joins TRBV10-3 to TRBJ2-1, with 7 bases fitting TRBD2. V dropped 3 bases and J dropped 5; count of bases not matched to a gene: 7. Germline CDR1 is ENHRY and CDR2 is SYGVKD. The length of the CDR3 is 15 residues. DNA of the CDR3: TGTGCCATCAGTGATTGGTCTAGCGGTGACAATGAGCAGTTCTTC. Protein sequence: CAISDWSSGDNEQFF.

This clonotype was observed a handful of times. This may be a read error, as it is one base from a much larger clone. This chain links TRBV12-3 or TRBV12-4 with TRBJ2-1, with TRBD1 matching 8 bases. The V and J ends lost 8 bases and 4 bases, in that order; junction bases with no gene match: 7. The CDR3 extends over 14 amino acids. The CDR3 DNA is TGTGCCAGCGCCATTCGACAGGGGTACAATGAGCAGTTCTTC. This encodes CASAIRQGYNEQFF.